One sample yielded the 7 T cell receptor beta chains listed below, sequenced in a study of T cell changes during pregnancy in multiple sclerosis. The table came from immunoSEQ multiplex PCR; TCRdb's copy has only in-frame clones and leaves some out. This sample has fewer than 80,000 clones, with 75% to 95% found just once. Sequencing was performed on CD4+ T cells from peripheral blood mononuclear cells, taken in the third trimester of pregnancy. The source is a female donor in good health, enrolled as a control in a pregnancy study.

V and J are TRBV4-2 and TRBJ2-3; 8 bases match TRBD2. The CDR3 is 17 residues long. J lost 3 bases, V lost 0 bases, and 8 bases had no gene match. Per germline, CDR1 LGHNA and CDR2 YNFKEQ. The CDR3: CASSQDSSGGFTDTQYF. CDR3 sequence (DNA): TGTGCCAGCAGCCAAGATAGCAGCGGGGGTTTTACAGATACGCAGTATTTT.

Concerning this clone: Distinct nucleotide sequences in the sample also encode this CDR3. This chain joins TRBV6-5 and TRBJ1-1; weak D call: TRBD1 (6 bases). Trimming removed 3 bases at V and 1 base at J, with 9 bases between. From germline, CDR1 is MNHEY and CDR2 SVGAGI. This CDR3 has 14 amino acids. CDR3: CASSYLQGNTEAFF. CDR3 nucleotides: TGTGCCAGCAGTTATTTACAGGGGAACACTGAAGCTTTCTTT.

As DNA, the CDR3 is TGTGCCAGCAGTTTATCAATATACAGGGGGCGCAGGCATGGCTACACCTTC. It specifies CASSLSIYRGRRHGYTF. The V gene is TRBV27, the J gene TRBJ1-2; TRBD1 aligns across 9 bases. The V segment lost 0 bases and the J segment 6 bases; nucleotides outside the gene matches: 11. Germline lookup yields CDR1 MNHEY and CDR2 SMNVEV (reference sequence). The CDR3 has 17 residues.

Here the CDR3 reads CASSEVTSGGPTQETQYF. The CDR3 nucleotides read TGTGCCAGCAGTGAAGTAACTAGCGGGGGCCCTACCCAAGAGACCCAGTACTTC. This chain links TRBV2 with TRBJ2-5, with 11 nucleotides matching TRBD2. CDR1 and CDR2 from the germline V gene are SNHLY and FYNNEI. The CDR3 runs to 18 residues. V lost 1 base and J lost 1; bases outside the gene matches: 8. Complete variable domain (other parts from reference TRBV2 and TRBJ2-5): EPEVTQTPSHQVTQMGQEVILRCVPISNHLYFYWYRQILGQKVEFLVSFYNNEISEKSEIFDDQFSVERPDGSNFTLKIRSTKLEDSAMYFCASSEVTSGGPTQETQYFGPGTRLLVL.

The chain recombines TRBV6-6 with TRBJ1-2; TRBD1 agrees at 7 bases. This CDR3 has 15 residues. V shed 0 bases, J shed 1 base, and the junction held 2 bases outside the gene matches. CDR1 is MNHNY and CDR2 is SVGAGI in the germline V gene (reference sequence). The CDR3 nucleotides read TGTGCCAGCAGTTACTCCCGGGACAGTAACTATGGCTACACCTTC. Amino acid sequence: CASSYSRDSNYGYTF.

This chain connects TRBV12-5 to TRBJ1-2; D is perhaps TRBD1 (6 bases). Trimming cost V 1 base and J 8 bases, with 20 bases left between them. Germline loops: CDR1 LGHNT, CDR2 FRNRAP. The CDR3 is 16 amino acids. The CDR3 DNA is TGTGCTAGTGGTTTGGCATTATCAGGGGTCCCTCCAGGCTACACCTTC. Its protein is CASGLALSGVPPGYTF.

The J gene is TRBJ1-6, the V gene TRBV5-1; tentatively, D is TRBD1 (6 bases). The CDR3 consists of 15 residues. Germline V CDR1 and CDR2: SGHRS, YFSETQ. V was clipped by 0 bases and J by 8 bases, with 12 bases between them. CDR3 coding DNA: TGCGCCAGCAGCTTGGAGGGGGGGTTGGATTCACCCCTCCACTTT. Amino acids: CASSLEGGLDSPLHF.